This is a list of T cell receptor beta chains from one sample in a study of graft-versus-host responses after intestinal transplantation. Assay used: immunoSEQ multiplex PCR; TCRdb lists only in-frame clones, some missing. The data hold roughly 80,000 clones, with around 87% observed a single time. Their cognate antigens are unknown. The sample here was unstimulated CD8+ T cells sorted from spleen or lymph node cells, taken before transplant. These TCRs come from a human donor who was the organ donor for an intestinal transplant. The CDR3 runs from the conserved cysteine through the conserved F or W. The D gene is left open where the match is weak. Clone size, where shown, is once, few, many, or a class for clones that have expanded.

D	V	size	J	CDR3	DNA
-	TRBV19	-	TRBJ1-4	CASSMGWTSLANEKLFF	TGTGCCAGTAGTATGGGTTGGACTTCATTGGCTAATGAAAAACTGTTTTTT
-	TRBV29-1	-	TRBJ1-2	CSVEGAHNYGYTF	TGCAGCGTTGAGGGGGCGCACAACTATGGCTACACCTTC
-	TRBV6-5	-	TRBJ2-1	CASSYNRVSYNEQFF	TGTGCCAGCAGTTACAACAGGGTTTCCTACAATGAGCAGTTCTTC
-	TRBV4-2	-	TRBJ2-5	CASSHVVRRTQETQYF	TGTGCCAGCAGCCACGTAGTCAGGAGGACCCAAGAGACCCAGTACTTC
-	TRBV5-1	-	TRBJ1-3	CASSLESGDGNTIYF	TGCGCCAGCAGCTTGGAATCAGGGGACGGAAACACCATATATTTT
-	TRBV27	once	TRBJ2-7	CASSLSGGPYEQYF	TGTGCCAGCAGTTTATCTGGGGGGCCCTACGAGCAGTACTTC
TRBD1	TRBV10-3	-	TRBJ1-1	CAISEGTGLNTEAFF	TGTGCCATCAGTGAGGGGACAGGGCTGAACACTGAAGCTTTCTTT
-	TRBV7-2	-	TRBJ1-2	CASSLGGSSNYGYTF	TGTGCCAGCAGCTTAGGGGGAAGTTCTAACTATGGCTACACCTTC
-	TRBV10-2	-	TRBJ1-5	CASRLDSNQPQHF	TGCGCCAGCAGGCTGGATAGCAATCAGCCCCAGCATTTT
TRBD1	TRBV5-5	-	TRBJ1-2	CASSLTGTGGVGDYGYTF	TGTGCCAGCAGCTTAACCGGGACAGGGGGCGTAGGCGACTATGGCTACACCTTC
TRBD2	TRBV6-4	few	TRBJ2-1	CASSPLSGGVEEQFF	TGTGCCAGCAGTCCCCTTAGCGGGGGGGTTGAGGAGCAGTTCTTC
TRBD1	TRBV5-6	-	TRBJ2-6	CASSLDRGVNSGANVLTF	TGTGCCAGCAGCCTAGACAGGGGCGTAAACTCTGGGGCCAACGTCCTGACTTTC
-	TRBV6-1	-	TRBJ1-2	CASSGLLSGGYGYTF	TGTGCCAGCAGTGGCCTCCTCTCGGGGGGATATGGCTACACCTTC
-	TRBV5-1	-	TRBJ1-2	CASSRWRANYGYTF	TGCGCCAGCAGCCGGTGGAGGGCTAACTATGGCTACACCTTC
-	TRBV6-7	-	TRBJ2-2	CASSYSSIDIPGELFF	TGTGCCAGCAGTTACTCGTCAATTGACATTCCCGGGGAGCTGTTTTTT
-	TRBV6-1	-	TRBJ1-1	CASSEGQENTEAFF	TGTGCCAGCAGTGAAGGGCAGGAGAACACTGAAGCTTTCTTT
-	TRBV11-2	-	TRBJ1-1	CASSLVPRQPEKTEAFF	TGTGCCAGCAGCTTAGTTCCCAGACAGCCCGAGAAGACTGAAGCTTTCTTT
TRBD1	TRBV27	-	TRBJ2-5	CASSLYGSLGTGEETQYF	TGTGCCAGCAGTTTATACGGTTCTTTGGGGACAGGGGAAGAGACCCAGTACTTC
-	TRBV7-9	-	TRBJ2-5	CASSLGGGTDLYF	TGTGCCAGCAGCTTAGGTGGAGGAACGGACTTGTACTTC
TRBD1	TRBV6-1	once	TRBJ1-6	CASSWRTGQGPLHF	TGTGCCAGCAGTTGGAGGACAGGCCAGGGTCCCCTCCACTTT
-	TRBV5-1	-	TRBJ1-6	CASSLDRYLRVSPLHF	TGCGCCAGCAGCTTGGATCGATACCTTCGGGTTTCACCCCTCCACTTT
TRBD1	TRBV5-4	-	TRBJ2-7	CASSHTGGPYEQYF	TGTGCCAGCAGCCATACAGGGGGACCCTACGAGCAGTACTTC
TRBD2	TRBV7-9	-	TRBJ2-3	CASSPKGLAGGRSDTQYF	TGTGCCAGCAGCCCTAAGGGACTAGCGGGGGGGCGTTCAGATACGCAGTATTTT
-	TRBV6-1	-	TRBJ1-1	CASGFSGTEAFF	TGTGCCAGCGGATTCTCGGGCACTGAAGCTTTCTTT
-	TRBV7-9	-	TRBJ1-1	CASSLGGAGMMTEAFF	TGTGCCAGCAGCCTCGGAGGTGCGGGGATGATGACTGAAGCTTTCTTT
TRBD1	TRBV18	-	TRBJ2-3	CASSPLRGMYFNTQYF	TGTGCCAGCTCACCACTCAGGGGGATGTATTTTAATACGCAGTATTTT
TRBD1	TRBV5-1	-	TRBJ2-7	CASSLKDRVSYEQYF	TGCGCCAGCAGCTTGAAGGACAGGGTGTCCTACGAGCAGTACTTC
TRBD1	TRBV27	-	TRBJ2-2	CASSLAGTGTGELFF	TGTGCCAGCAGTTTGGCCGGGACAGGGACCGGGGAGCTGTTTTTT
-	TRBV28	-	TRBJ2-2	CASSLAQGGGELFF	TGTGCCAGCAGTTTAGCCCAGGGTGGCGGGGAGCTGTTTTTT
-	TRBV7-6	-	TRBJ2-7	CASSLALGSEQYF	TGTGCCAGCAGCTTAGCGTTGGGAAGCGAGCAGTACTTC
TRBD1	TRBV7-2	-	TRBJ2-1	CASSHTPAGQGARWEQFF	TGTGCCAGCAGCCACACACCCGCGGGACAGGGGGCTCGATGGGAGCAGTTCTTC
TRBD1	TRBV5-1	-	TRBJ1-1	CASSLTGGTEAFF	TGCGCCAGCAGCTTGACAGGGGGGACTGAAGCTTTCTTT
-	TRBV4-1	-	TRBJ1-6	CASSQVQDYNSPLHF	TGCGCCAGCAGCCAAGTACAAGACTATAATTCACCCCTCCACTTT
-	TRBV7-9	-	TRBJ1-1	CASSGEGGSTEAFF	TGTGCCAGCAGCGGAGAGGGGGGGAGCACTGAAGCTTTCTTT
-	TRBV2	-	TRBJ2-1	CASSDMGGNEQFF	TGTGCCAGCAGTGATATGGGGGGCAATGAGCAGTTCTTC
-	TRBV5-5	few	TRBJ1-4	CASSLAQGREKLFF	TGTGCCAGCAGCTTGGCGCAGGGAAGGGAAAAACTGTTTTTT
-	TRBV5-6	-	TRBJ1-1	CASSLLANTEAFF	TGTGCCAGCAGCCTTCTGGCGAACACTGAAGCTTTCTTT